This T cell receptor beta chain was identified in a study of blood T cell repertoires in COVID-19. At the level of the study: Samples came from the United States, Italy and Spain, spanning acute and convalescent COVID-19. T cells, B-cell-depleted T cells, or PBMCs provided the cDNA or gDNA that served as material.

With V trimmed by 2 bases and J by 6 bases, 4 bases remained unmatched. Per the germline V gene, CDR1 is SGHTA and CDR2 is FQGNSA. This CDR3 spans 14 amino acids. Original processing notes: Reference gene primers were amplified, and this amplification served to estimate nucleated cell counts. The method was immunoSEQ multiplex PCR; TCRdb's version includes in-frame clones alone and lacks a portion of them. V and J calls and clone size are copied from that table; D and trimming were computed from the DNA. This sample carries approximately 330,000 clones, about 91% of them seen once, and the ten largest clones take roughly a tenth. While infection was still active, Seattle patients were enrolled and then followed longitudinally.

The sequence came from a young man with COVID-19, enrolled during active disease. This chain uses TRBV7-2 with TRBJ1-2; 9 bases are shared with TRBD1. Sequencing was done on a sample of peripheral blood. CDR3 residues: CASSLPNRGHGYTF. CDR3 DNA: TGTGCCAGCAGCTTACCAAACAGGGGGCATGGCTACACCTTC.